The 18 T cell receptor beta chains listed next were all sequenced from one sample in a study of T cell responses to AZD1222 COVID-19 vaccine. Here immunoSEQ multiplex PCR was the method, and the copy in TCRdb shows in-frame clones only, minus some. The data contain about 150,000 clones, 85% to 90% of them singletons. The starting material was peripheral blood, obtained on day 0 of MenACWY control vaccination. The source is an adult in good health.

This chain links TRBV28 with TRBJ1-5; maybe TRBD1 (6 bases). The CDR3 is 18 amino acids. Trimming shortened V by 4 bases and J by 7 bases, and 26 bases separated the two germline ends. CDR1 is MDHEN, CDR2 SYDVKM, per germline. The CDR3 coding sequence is TGTGCCAGCAGTTCGATACTAGCCGGGACATTGGGAGGACAGCCCCAGCATTTT. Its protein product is CASSSILAGTLGGQPQHF.

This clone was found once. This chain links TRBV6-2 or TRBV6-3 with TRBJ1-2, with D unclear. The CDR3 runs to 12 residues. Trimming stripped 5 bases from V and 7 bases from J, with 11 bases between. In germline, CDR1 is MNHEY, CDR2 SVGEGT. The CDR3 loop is CASSPRESGYTF. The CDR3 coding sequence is TGTGCCAGCAGTCCCCGGGAGAGTGGCTACACCTTC.

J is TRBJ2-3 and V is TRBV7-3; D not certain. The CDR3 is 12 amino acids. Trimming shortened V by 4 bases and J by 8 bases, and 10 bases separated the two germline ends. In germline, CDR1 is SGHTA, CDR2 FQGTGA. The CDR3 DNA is TGTGCCAGCAGCTCCCCCTTGGGTACGCAGTATTTT. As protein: CASSSPLGTQYF. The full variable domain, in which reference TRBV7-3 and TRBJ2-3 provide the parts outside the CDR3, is GAGVSQTPSNKVTEKGKYVELRCDPISGHTALYWYRQSLGQGPEFLIYFQGTGAADDSGLPNDRFFAVRPEGSVSTLKIQRTERGDSAVYLCASSSPLGTQYFGPGTRLTVL.

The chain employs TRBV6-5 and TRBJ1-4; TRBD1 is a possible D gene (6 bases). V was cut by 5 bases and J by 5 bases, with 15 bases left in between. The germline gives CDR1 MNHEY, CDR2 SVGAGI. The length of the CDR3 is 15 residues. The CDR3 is CASSTFWGANEKLFF. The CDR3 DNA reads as TGTGCCAGCAGTACCTTTTGGGGGGCCAATGAAAAACTGTTTTTT.

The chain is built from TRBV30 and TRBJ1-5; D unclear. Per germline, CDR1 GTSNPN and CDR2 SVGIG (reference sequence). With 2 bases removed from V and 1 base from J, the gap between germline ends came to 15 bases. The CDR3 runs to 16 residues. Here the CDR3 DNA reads TGTGCCTGGAGTCCTCCGGGCCTAGGAAGCAATCAGCCCCAGCATTTT. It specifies CAWSPPGLGSNQPQHF.

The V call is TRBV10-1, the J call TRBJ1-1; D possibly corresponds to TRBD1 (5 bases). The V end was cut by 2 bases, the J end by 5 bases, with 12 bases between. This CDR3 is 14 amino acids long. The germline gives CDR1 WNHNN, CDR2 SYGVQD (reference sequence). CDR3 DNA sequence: TGCGCCAGCAGTGAGCCGGGGGGAGGTACTGAAGCTTTCTTT. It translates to CASSEPGGGTEAFF.

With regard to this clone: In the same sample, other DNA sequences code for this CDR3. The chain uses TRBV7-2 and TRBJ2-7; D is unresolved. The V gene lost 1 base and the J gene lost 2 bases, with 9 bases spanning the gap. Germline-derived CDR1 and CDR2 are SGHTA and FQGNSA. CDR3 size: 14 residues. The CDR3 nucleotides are TGTGCCAGCAGCTTAGGGACGGGTGCCTACGAGCAGTACTTC. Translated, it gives CASSLGTGAYEQYF. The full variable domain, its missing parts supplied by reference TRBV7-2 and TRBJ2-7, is GAGVSQSPSNKVTEKGKDVELRCDPISGHTALYWYRQSLGQGLEFLIYFQGNSAPDKSGLPSDRFSAERTGGSVSTLTIQRTQQEDSAVYLCASSLGTGAYEQYFGPGTRLTVT.

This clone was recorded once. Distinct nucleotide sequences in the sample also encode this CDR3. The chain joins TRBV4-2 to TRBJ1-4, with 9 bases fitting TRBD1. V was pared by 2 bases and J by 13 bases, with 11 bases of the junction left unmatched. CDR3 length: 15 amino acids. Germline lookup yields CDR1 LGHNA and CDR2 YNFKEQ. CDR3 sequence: CASSQTGTGPGGLFF. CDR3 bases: TGTGCCAGCAGCCAAACCGGGACAGGGCCTGGGGGACTGTTTTTT.

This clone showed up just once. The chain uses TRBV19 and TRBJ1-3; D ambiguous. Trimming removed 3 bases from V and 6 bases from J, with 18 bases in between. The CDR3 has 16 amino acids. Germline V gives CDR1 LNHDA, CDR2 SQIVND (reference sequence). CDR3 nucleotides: TGTGCCAGTAGTATTAGGCTTGGGCCCCTGGCAAACACCATATATTTT. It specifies CASSIRLGPLANTIYF. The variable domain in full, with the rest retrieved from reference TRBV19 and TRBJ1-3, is DGGITQSPKYLFRKEGQNVTLSCEQNLNHDAMYWYRQDPGQGLRLIYYSQIVNDFQKGDIAEGYSVSREKKESFPLTVTSAQKNPTAFYLCASSIRLGPLANTIYFGEGSWLTVV.

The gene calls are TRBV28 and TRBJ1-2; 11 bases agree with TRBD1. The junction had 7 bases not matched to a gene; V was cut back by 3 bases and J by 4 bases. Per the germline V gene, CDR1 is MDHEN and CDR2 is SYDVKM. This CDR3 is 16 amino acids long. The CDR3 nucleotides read TGTGCCAGCAGTTTGCCGGGACAGGGGGTAGTCTATGGCTACACCTTC. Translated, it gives CASSLPGQGVVYGYTF.

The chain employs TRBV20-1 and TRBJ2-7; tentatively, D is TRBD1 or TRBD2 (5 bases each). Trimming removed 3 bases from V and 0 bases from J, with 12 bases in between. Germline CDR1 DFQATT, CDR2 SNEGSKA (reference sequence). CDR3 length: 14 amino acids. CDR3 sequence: CSASGTVPSYEQYV. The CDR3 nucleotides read TGCAGTGCTAGTGGGACGGTTCCCTCCTACGAGCAGTACGTC.

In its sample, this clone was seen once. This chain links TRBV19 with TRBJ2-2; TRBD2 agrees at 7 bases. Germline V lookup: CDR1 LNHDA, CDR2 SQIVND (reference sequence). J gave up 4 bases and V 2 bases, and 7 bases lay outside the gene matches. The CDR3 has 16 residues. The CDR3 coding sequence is TGTGCCAGTAGTATATCCCCTAGCGGAATCACCGGGGAGCTGTTTTTT. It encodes CASSISPSGITGELFF. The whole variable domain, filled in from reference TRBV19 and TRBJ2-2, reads DGGITQSPKYLFRKEGQNVTLSCEQNLNHDAMYWYRQDPGQGLRLIYYSQIVNDFQKGDIAEGYSVSREKKESFPLTVTSAQKNPTAFYLCASSISPSGITGELFFGEGSRLTVL.

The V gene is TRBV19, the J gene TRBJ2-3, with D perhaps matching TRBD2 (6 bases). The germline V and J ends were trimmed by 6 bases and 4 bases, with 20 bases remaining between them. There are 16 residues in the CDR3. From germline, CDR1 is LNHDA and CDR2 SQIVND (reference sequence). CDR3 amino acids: CASRGSLARRADTQYF. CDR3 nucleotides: TGTGCCAGTAGGGGAAGCCTAGCGAGACGGGCAGATACGCAGTATTTT.

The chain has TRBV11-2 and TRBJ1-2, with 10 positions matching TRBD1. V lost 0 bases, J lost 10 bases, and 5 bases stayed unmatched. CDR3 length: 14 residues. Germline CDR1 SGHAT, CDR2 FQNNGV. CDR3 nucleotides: TGTGCCAGCAGCTTAGACTTGACAGGGGGCAACTACACCTTC. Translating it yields CASSLDLTGGNYTF.

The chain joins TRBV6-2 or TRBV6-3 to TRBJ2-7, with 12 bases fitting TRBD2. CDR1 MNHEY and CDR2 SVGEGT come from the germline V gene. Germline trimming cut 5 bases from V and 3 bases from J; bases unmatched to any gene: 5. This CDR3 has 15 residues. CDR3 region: CASSPGLAGHYEQYF. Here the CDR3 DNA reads TGTGCCAGCAGTCCCGGACTAGCGGGACACTACGAGCAGTACTTC.

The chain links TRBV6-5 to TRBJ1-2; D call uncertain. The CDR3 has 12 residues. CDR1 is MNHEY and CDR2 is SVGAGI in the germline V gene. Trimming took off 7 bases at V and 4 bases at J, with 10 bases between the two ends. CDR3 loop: CASMADTYGYTF. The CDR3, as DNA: TGTGCCAGCATGGCAGACACCTATGGCTACACCTTC.

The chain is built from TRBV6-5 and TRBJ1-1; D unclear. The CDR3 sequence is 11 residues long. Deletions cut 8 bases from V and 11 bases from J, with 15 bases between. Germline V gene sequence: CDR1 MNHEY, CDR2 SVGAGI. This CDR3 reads CASLSPSGAFF. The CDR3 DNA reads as TGTGCCAGCTTGAGTCCCAGCGGCGCTTTCTTT.

CDR3 protein: CASSDGGSNYGYTF. CDR3 coding DNA: TGTGCCAGCAGTGACGGGGGTTCTAACTATGGCTACACCTTC. The chain recombines TRBV6-4 with TRBJ1-2; the D gene is possibly TRBD1 (5 bases). Trimming stripped 2 bases from V and 0 bases from J, with 7 bases between. This CDR3 is 14 amino acids long. Germline values: CDR1 MRHNA, CDR2 SNTAGT.